The T cell receptor beta chain described here comes from a study of neoadjuvant anti-PD-1 for oral cavity cancer. About the study: Most patients had three to four biweekly doses of 3 mg/kg nivolumab before resection.

Noted time point: after neoadjuvant nivolumab, at surgical resection. The patients had HPV-negative, locally advanced oral cavity squamous cell carcinoma. PBMC libraries mostly used approximately 500 ng of input genomic DNA, with six replicates per sample. Sequencing used immunoSEQ multiplex PCR; TCRdb keeps in-frame clones, though not all of them. The sample includes about 68,000 clones, roughly 85% of them seen just once. The CDR3 is made up of 16 amino acids. Trimming took 4 bases from V and 4 from J, leaving 20 bases between them. The germline V gene encodes CDR1 SGHNT and CDR2 YYREEE (reference sequence).

The rearrangement uses TRBV5-4 and TRBJ2-5; D might be TRBD1 or TRBD2, each matching 5 bases. The sample consisted of PBMCs, taken after nivolumab (anti-PD-1) treatment. The source is a person between 40 and 80 years old with oral cavity squamous cell carcinoma. CDR3 region: CASSVDGTELGETQYF. In DNA form, the CDR3 reads TGTGCCAGCAGCGTCGACGGGACGGAGTTGGGAGAGACCCAGTACTTC.